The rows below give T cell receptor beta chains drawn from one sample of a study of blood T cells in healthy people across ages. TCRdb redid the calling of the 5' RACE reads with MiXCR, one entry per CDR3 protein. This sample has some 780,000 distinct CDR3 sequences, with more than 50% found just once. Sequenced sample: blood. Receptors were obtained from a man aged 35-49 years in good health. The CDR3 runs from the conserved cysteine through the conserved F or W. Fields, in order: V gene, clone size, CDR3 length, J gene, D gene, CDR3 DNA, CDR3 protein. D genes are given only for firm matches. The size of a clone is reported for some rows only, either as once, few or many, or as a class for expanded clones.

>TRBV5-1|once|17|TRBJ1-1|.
TGCGCCAGCAGCTTGGTTTACGAGGGTCGCGCGAACACTGAAGCTTTCTTT
CASSLVYEGRANTEAFF
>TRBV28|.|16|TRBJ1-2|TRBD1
TGTGCCGTCAGGGGTGGGACAGGGAAAGGCGGCTATGGCTACACCTTC
CAVRGGTGKGGYGYTF
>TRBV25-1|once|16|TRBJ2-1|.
TGTGCCAGCAGTGAAACCCGGGGGAGCTCCTACAATGAGCAGTTCTTC
CASSETRGSSYNEQFF
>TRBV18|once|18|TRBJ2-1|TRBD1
TGTGCCAGCTCACCACTCCCCTCAGGGGGCGTCGGGTACAATGAGCAGTTCTTC
CASSPLPSGGVGYNEQFF
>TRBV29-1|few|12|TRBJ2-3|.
TGCAGCGTTGACGCGGTTACAGATACGCAGTATTTT
CSVDAVTDTQYF
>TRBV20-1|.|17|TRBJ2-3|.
TGCAGTGCTAGAGATTTTGGCGGATTATCTAGCACAGATACGCAGTATTTT
CSARDFGGLSSTDTQYF
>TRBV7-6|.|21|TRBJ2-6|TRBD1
TGTGCCAGCAGCTACACCCCGAACGACAGGGGCCGTCACTCTGGGGCCAACGTCCTGACTTTC
CASSYTPNDRGRHSGANVLTF
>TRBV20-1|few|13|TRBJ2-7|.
TGCAGTGCTAGAGCTGGGGGGGGCAACGAGCAGTACTTC
CSARAGGGNEQYF
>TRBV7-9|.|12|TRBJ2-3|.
TGTGCCAGCAGCTCCCTAGGTGATACGCAGTATTTT
CASSSLGDTQYF
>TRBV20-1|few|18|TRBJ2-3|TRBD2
TGCAGTGCTAGAGTGCGCCTAGCGGGGGCCAATTACACAGATACGCAGTATTTT
CSARVRLAGANYTDTQYF
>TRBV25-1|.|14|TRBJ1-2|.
TGTGCCAGCAGTCCGCCCGGGGGCGACTATGGCTACACCTTC
CASSPPGGDYGYTF
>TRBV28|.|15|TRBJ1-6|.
TGTGCCAGCAGTTTTGGCCAGCTAATTAATTCACCCCTCCACTTT
CASSFGQLINSPLHF
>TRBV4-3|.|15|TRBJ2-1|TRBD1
TGCGCCAGCAGCCAAGAACAGGGGTCCTACAATGAGCAGTTCTTC
CASSQEQGSYNEQFF
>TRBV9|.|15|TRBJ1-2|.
TGTGCCAGCAGCGGACAGGATTCCCAGAACTATGGCTACACCTTC
CASSGQDSQNYGYTF
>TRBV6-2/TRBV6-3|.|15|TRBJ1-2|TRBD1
TGTGCCAGCAGTTACTCGACAGGGAGTCGCTATGGCTACACCTTC
CASSYSTGSRYGYTF